The 15 T cell receptor beta chains below were found in one sample sequenced in a study of T-cell reconstitution after alpha-beta-depleted transplantation in children. Library preparation (for TCRbeta) was performed with unique molecular identifiers. One entry per CDR3 protein, called by TCRdb with MiXCR from the PCR reads. The sample includes some 290,000 distinct CDR3 sequences, 20% to 30% of them seen just once. Here the sequenced sample was PBMCs, mostly from graft donor cells, taken 180 days after TCRalphabeta/CD19-depleted stem cell transplant. These receptor sequences come from a male patient between 10 and 17 years old who had a stem cell transplant for acute lymphoblastic leukemia, so the T cells may come from the graft donor.

This clonotype has at least ten counts. The rearrangement links TRBV5-1 to TRBJ2-3, with TRBD2 matching 7 bases. V shed 5 bases and J 2 bases; nucleotides not matched to a gene: 8. Per the germline V gene, CDR1 is SGHRS and CDR2 is YFSETQ. This CDR3 contains 15 residues. This chain's CDR3 is CASSWGGGSTDTQYF. The CDR3 nucleotides read TGCGCCAGCAGTTGGGGGGGAGGCTCCACAGATACGCAGTATTTT. Combining the CDR3 with reference TRBV5-1 and TRBJ2-3 gives the whole variable domain KAGVTQTPRYLIKTRGQQVTLSCSPISGHRSVSWYQQTPGQGLQFLFEYFSETQRNKGNFPGRFSGRQFSNSRSEMNVSTLELGDSALYLCASSWGGGSTDTQYFGPGTRLTVL.

V is TRBV20-1 and J is TRBJ2-2; tentatively, D is TRBD2 (6 bases). From germline, CDR1 is DFQATT and CDR2 SNEGSKA (reference sequence). CDR3 length: 16 amino acids. V lost 4 bases, J lost 5 bases, and 20 bases lay in between. The CDR3 coding sequence is TGCAGTGCTACCGGCGGGTGGGGGGAAGGGACCGGGGAGCTGTTTTTT. As protein: CSATGGWGEGTGELFF.

This clonotype occurred a few times. The V call is TRBV7-2, the J call TRBJ1-1; D remains unclear. Between the trimmed V and J ends, which lost 3 bases and 4 bases, there was a span of 15 bases. Germline CDR1 and CDR2: SGHTA and FQGNSA. This CDR3 contains 15 residues. CDR3 region: CASSFAPGRFTEAFF. CDR3 DNA sequence: TGTGCCAGCAGCTTCGCGCCGGGGAGGTTCACTGAAGCTTTCTTT.

The chain links TRBV12-3 or TRBV12-4 to TRBJ1-6; possible D gene TRBD1, 5 bases. Between the trimmed V and J ends, which lost 8 bases and 1 base, there was a span of 15 bases. The CDR3 consists of 16 residues. CDR3 amino acids: CASGPGLRSYNSPLHF. The CDR3 coding sequence is TGTGCCAGCGGGCCAGGGTTACGGTCCTATAATTCACCCCTCCACTTT.

The chain carries TRBV10-3 and TRBJ1-1; TRBD1 is a possible D gene (5 bases). Trimming cost V 6 bases and J 5 bases, with 13 bases left between them. The CDR3 is 13 residues long. Germline CDR1 ENHRY, CDR2 SYGVKD. The CDR3 DNA reads TGTGCCATCAGGGGGGTTAGACAGACTGAAGCTTTCTTT. Encoded protein: CAIRGVRQTEAFF.

To note about this clonotype: Since no conserved phenylalanine or tryptophan closes the CDR3, a read error is the likely cause. J is TRBJ2-6 and V is TRBV4-2; D is unresolved. V lost 2 bases, J lost 4 bases, and 12 bases lay in between. This CDR3 is 16 amino acids long. Germline CDR1 and CDR2: LGHNA and YNFKEQ. This CDR3 is CASSQTTTSGANVLTL. The CDR3 nucleotides are TGTGCCAGCAGCCAAACAACGACGTCAGGGGCCAACGTCCTGACTCTC.

V usage is TRBV6-6 and J usage is TRBJ2-1; TRBD1 matches at 9 bases. The germline V gene has CDR1 MNHNY and CDR2 SVGAGI (reference sequence). The CDR3 is made up of 13 amino acids. With V trimmed by 7 bases and J by 4 bases, 2 bases remained unmatched. CDR3 DNA: TGTGCCAGCAAAGGGACAGGGTACAATGAGCAGTTCTTC. Translated: CASKGTGYNEQFF.

The genes are TRBV6-9 and TRBJ2-7, with 10 bases matching TRBD2. The CDR3 is 15 amino acids. V gave up 2 bases and J gave up 3 bases; unmatched junction bases: 4. Germline V gene data show CDR1 as MNHGY and CDR2 as SVAAGI. As DNA, the CDR3 is TGTGCCAGCAGTTATGGTCCTAGCGGGAGCTACGAGCAGTACTTC. Translating gives CASSYGPSGSYEQYF.

This clonotype appeared once. The chain uses TRBV7-8 and TRBJ2-7; D ambiguous. The germline gives CDR1 SGHVS, CDR2 FQNEAQ. This CDR3 is 14 amino acids long. Trimming left V 5 bases short and J 3 bases short, with 14 bases between. CDR3 sequence: CASSPGPNFYEQYF. CDR3 sequence (DNA): TGTGCCAGCAGCCCTGGACCCAACTTCTACGAGCAGTACTTC.

This clonotype was recorded many times. The V and J genes are TRBV5-1 and TRBJ2-7; a possible D gene is TRBD1 (6 bases). This CDR3 has 14 residues. V shed 2 bases and J shed 2 bases, with 11 bases lying between them. Germline CDR1 SGHRS, CDR2 YFSETQ. CDR3: CASSFEQGAYEQYF. The CDR3 DNA is TGCGCCAGCAGCTTTGAACAGGGTGCCTACGAGCAGTACTTC.

The gene calls are TRBV11-3 and TRBJ2-2, with 9 bases that match TRBD2. Germline V gives CDR1 SGHNT, CDR2 YENEEA. V shed 4 bases and J 7 bases; nucleotides not matched to a gene: 13. The CDR3 contains 17 residues. The CDR3 DNA reads as TGTGCCAGCAGCTATCGGGTAGCGGGAGTTGGAGTCGGGGAGCTGTTTTTT. It is translated as CASSYRVAGVGVGELFF.

The V call is TRBV5-1, the J call TRBJ2-1; 10 nucleotides agree with TRBD2. V was pared by 3 bases and J by 2 bases, with 5 bases of the junction left unmatched. CDR1 and CDR2 (germline): SGHRS, YFSETQ. The CDR3 consists of 16 residues. The CDR3, as DNA: TGCGCCAGCAGCTACTCCGGGACTAGCGCCTACAATGAGCAGTTCTTC. It codes for CASSYSGTSAYNEQFF.

The chain couples TRBV20-1 to TRBJ2-7; 8 bases are a match to TRBD1. From germline, CDR1 is DFQATT and CDR2 SNEGSKA (reference sequence). The CDR3 is 13 residues long. The J segment lost 4 bases and the V segment lost 6 bases, leaving 8 bases of the junction unmatched. The CDR3 DNA is TGCAGTGCCCCAGCCAGGGGGCGGTACGAGCAGTACTTC. Translated: CSAPARGRYEQYF.

This clonotype was seen only a few times. J is TRBJ2-1 and V is TRBV11-2; D is possibly TRBD2 (5 bases). The ends were cut back, 3 bases at V and 2 bases at J, with 8 bases in the middle. The germline V gene has CDR1 SGHAT and CDR2 FQNNGV. The CDR3 has 14 amino acids. The CDR3 spells CASSFAGPYNEQFF. CDR3 DNA: TGTGCCAGCAGCTTCGCGGGCCCCTACAATGAGCAGTTCTTC.

This clonotype was detected a few times. The chain couples TRBV5-1 to TRBJ2-5, with 12 bases aligning to TRBD2. After removal of 0 bases from V and 5 bases from J, the junction contained 5 bases not matched to a gene. The CDR3 is 16 residues long. CDR1 and CDR2 from the germline V gene are SGHRS and YFSETQ. This CDR3 reads CASSLGLAGARETQYF. CDR3 nucleotide sequence: TGCGCCAGCAGCTTGGGACTAGCGGGAGCGCGGGAGACCCAGTACTTC.